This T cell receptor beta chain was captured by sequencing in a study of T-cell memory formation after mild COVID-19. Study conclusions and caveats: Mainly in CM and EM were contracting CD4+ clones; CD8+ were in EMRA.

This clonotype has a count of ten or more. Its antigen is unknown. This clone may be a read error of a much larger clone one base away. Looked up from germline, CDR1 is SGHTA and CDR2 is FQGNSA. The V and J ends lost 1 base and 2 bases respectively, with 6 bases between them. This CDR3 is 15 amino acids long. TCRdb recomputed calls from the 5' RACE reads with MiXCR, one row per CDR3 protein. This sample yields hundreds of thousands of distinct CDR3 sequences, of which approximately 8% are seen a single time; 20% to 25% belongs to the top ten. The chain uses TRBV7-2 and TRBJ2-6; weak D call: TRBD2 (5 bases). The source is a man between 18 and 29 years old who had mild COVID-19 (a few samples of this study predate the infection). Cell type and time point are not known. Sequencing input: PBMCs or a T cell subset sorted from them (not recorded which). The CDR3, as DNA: TGTGCCAGCAGCTTAGGAGGGACTGGGGCCAACGTCCTGACTTTC. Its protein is CASSLGGTGANVLTF.